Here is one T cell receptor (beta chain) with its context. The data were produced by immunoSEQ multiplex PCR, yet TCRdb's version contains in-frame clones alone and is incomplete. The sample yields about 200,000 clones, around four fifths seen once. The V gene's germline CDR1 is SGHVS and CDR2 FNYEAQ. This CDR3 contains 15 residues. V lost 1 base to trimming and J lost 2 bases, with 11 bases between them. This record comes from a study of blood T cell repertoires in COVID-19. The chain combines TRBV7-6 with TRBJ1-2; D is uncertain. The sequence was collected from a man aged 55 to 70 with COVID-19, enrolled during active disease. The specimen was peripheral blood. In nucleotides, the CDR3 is TGTGCCAGCAGCTTAGAGGTGGCAGGAAACTATGGCTACACCTTC. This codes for CASSLEVAGNYGYTF.